The rows below give T cell receptor beta chains drawn from one sample of a study of cytomegalovirus exposure and HLA in healthy donors. Clones were read by immunoSEQ multiplex PCR, and TCRdb kept only the in-frame ones, dropping some. Here the sample table reports about 160,000 clones. Input material: PBMCs. These receptors originate from a woman aged 55-75 years in good health and CMV-seronegative. CDR3s include the opening cysteine and the closing phenylalanine or tryptophan. Each record gives: J gene, V gene, D gene, CDR3 protein, CDR3 DNA. The D gene is left open where the match is weak.

J gene: TRBJ1-2
V gene: TRBV7-9
D gene: .
CDR3 protein: CASSSGSNYGYTF
CDR3 DNA: TGTGCCAGCAGTTCCGGGAGTAACTATGGCTACACCTTC

J gene: TRBJ1-6
V gene: TRBV6-1
D gene: .
CDR3 protein: CASSEVQVYNSPLHF
CDR3 DNA: TGTGCCAGCAGTGAAGTACAGGTGTATAATTCACCCCTCCACTTT

J gene: TRBJ2-2
V gene: TRBV19
D gene: .
CDR3 protein: CASRTGTANTGELFF
CDR3 DNA: TGTGCCAGTAGGACCGGGACTGCGAACACCGGGGAGCTGTTTTTT

J gene: TRBJ2-7
V gene: TRBV29-1
D gene: TRBD1
CDR3 protein: CSVGRTGVHEQYF
CDR3 DNA: TGCAGCGTTGGGCGGACAGGGGTGCACGAGCAGTACTTC

J gene: TRBJ1-2
V gene: TRBV11-2
D gene: .
CDR3 protein: CASSSGAGDNYGYTF
CDR3 DNA: TGTGCCAGCAGCTCAGGGGCAGGGGATAACTATGGCTACACCTTC

J gene: TRBJ1-6
V gene: TRBV10-1
D gene: .
CDR3 protein: CASSPDGGTLHF
CDR3 DNA: TGCGCCAGCAGTCCCGACGGGGGGACCCTCCACTTT

J gene: TRBJ2-5
V gene: TRBV5-6
D gene: TRBD2
CDR3 protein: CASSPGGGRSQYF
CDR3 DNA: TGTGCCAGCAGCCCTGGCGGGGGTAGATCCCAGTACTTC

J gene: TRBJ2-7
V gene: TRBV4-1
D gene: TRBD2
CDR3 protein: CASSQGGRGHEQYF
CDR3 DNA: TGCGCCAGCAGCCAAGGCGGGAGGGGCCACGAGCAGTACTTC

J gene: TRBJ2-7
V gene: TRBV7-2
D gene: .
CDR3 protein: CASSLGGAVAEQYF
CDR3 DNA: TGTGCCAGCAGCTTGGGGGGGGCAGTCGCCGAGCAGTACTTC

J gene: TRBJ2-7
V gene: TRBV25-1
D gene: TRBD1
CDR3 protein: CASSELHETGDHEQYF
CDR3 DNA: TGTGCCAGCAGTGAGTTACATGAGACAGGGGATCACGAGCAGTACTTC

J gene: TRBJ2-7
V gene: TRBV7-2
D gene: .
CDR3 protein: CASSSAYGQSYEQYF
CDR3 DNA: TGTGCCAGCAGCTCCGCTTACGGACAGTCCTACGAGCAGTACTTC

J gene: TRBJ1-2
V gene: TRBV6-6
D gene: .
CDR3 protein: CASSYSKLENYGYTF
CDR3 DNA: TGTGCCAGCAGTTACTCGAAGCTCGAGAACTATGGCTACACCTTC

J gene: TRBJ2-1
V gene: TRBV5-1
D gene: TRBD2
CDR3 protein: CASSYQREGPDEQFF
CDR3 DNA: TGCGCCAGCAGCTACCAGCGGGAGGGCCCGGATGAGCAGTTCTTC

J gene: TRBJ1-1
V gene: TRBV19
D gene: TRBD1
CDR3 protein: CAARPPGQGSTEAFF
CDR3 DNA: TGTGCCGCCAGACCCCCGGGACAGGGTTCCACTGAAGCTTTCTTT

J gene: TRBJ1-5
V gene: TRBV27
D gene: .
CDR3 protein: CASSFGGSDQPQHF
CDR3 DNA: TGTGCCAGCAGTTTTGGGGGCTCGGATCAGCCCCAGCATTTT

J gene: TRBJ1-2
V gene: TRBV19
D gene: TRBD1
CDR3 protein: CASSILGQGQSYTF
CDR3 DNA: TGTGCCAGTAGTATCCTCGGACAGGGACAGAGCTACACCTTC

J gene: TRBJ1-4
V gene: TRBV27
D gene: TRBD1
CDR3 protein: CASSRQGASEKLFF
CDR3 DNA: TGTGCCAGCAGTAGACAGGGGGCGAGCGAAAAACTGTTTTTT

J gene: TRBJ1-1
V gene: TRBV2
D gene: .
CDR3 protein: CASSETRRAFF
CDR3 DNA: TGTGCCAGCAGTGAAACCAGAAGAGCTTTCTTT

J gene: TRBJ2-5
V gene: TRBV19
D gene: TRBD2
CDR3 protein: CASSGSGTGGWETQYF
CDR3 DNA: TGTGCCAGTAGTGGGAGCGGGACCGGTGGATGGGAGACCCAGTACTTC

J gene: TRBJ2-5
V gene: TRBV30
D gene: TRBD2
CDR3 protein: CAWSVGGSGETQYF
CDR3 DNA: TGTGCCTGGAGTGTTGGCGGGAGCGGCGAGACCCAGTACTTC

J gene: TRBJ2-2
V gene: TRBV6-5
D gene: .
CDR3 protein: CASSLVAGRSTGELFF
CDR3 DNA: TGTGCCAGCAGTTTGGTGGCAGGGCGGTCCACCGGGGAGCTGTTTTTT

J gene: TRBJ2-7
V gene: TRBV2
D gene: TRBD2
CDR3 protein: CASSWTSGSSYEQYF
CDR3 DNA: TGTGCCAGCAGTTGGACTAGCGGGAGCTCCTACGAGCAGTACTTC

J gene: TRBJ2-1
V gene: TRBV18
D gene: .
CDR3 protein: CASSSGTSNEQFF
CDR3 DNA: TGTGCCAGCTCATCTGGGACTTCCAATGAGCAGTTCTTC

J gene: TRBJ1-2
V gene: TRBV7-8
D gene: TRBD1
CDR3 protein: CASSSPPGQGRGNYGYTF
CDR3 DNA: TGTGCCAGCAGCTCCCCTCCGGGACAGGGAAGGGGTAACTATGGCTACACCTTC

J gene: TRBJ2-1
V gene: TRBV11-2
D gene: TRBD2
CDR3 protein: CASSLGVERGGSHEQFF
CDR3 DNA: TGTGCCAGCAGCTTAGGAGTGGAGCGGGGGGGCTCCCATGAGCAGTTCTTC

J gene: TRBJ1-2
V gene: TRBV5-6
D gene: .
CDR3 protein: CASSPLTLGADGYTF
CDR3 DNA: TGTGCCAGCAGCCCTCTCACGCTAGGGGCCGATGGCTACACCTTC

J gene: TRBJ1-2
V gene: TRBV29-1
D gene: TRBD1
CDR3 protein: CSVERDRLGQMGGYTF
CDR3 DNA: TGCAGCGTTGAACGGGACAGATTGGGCCAGATGGGTGGCTACACCTTC

J gene: TRBJ2-2
V gene: TRBV30
D gene: .
CDR3 protein: CAWSVQVTDTGELFF
CDR3 DNA: TGTGCCTGGAGTGTACAGGTCACCGACACCGGGGAGCTGTTTTTT

J gene: TRBJ2-1
V gene: TRBV28
D gene: TRBD2
CDR3 protein: CASSIAGGLNNEQFF
CDR3 DNA: TGTGCCAGCAGTATAGCGGGGGGCCTAAACAATGAGCAGTTCTTC

J gene: TRBJ2-3
V gene: TRBV6-1
D gene: TRBD2
CDR3 protein: CASRGLAGGPDTQYF
CDR3 DNA: TGTGCCAGCAGGGGACTAGCGGGAGGGCCCGATACGCAGTATTTT

J gene: TRBJ2-6
V gene: TRBV7-3
D gene: .
CDR3 protein: CASSSSSGANVLTF
CDR3 DNA: TGTGCCAGCAGCAGTAGCTCTGGGGCCAACGTCCTGACCTTC

J gene: TRBJ2-2
V gene: TRBV5-6
D gene: .
CDR3 protein: CASSVTANTGELFF
CDR3 DNA: TGTGCCAGCAGCGTTACAGCGAACACCGGGGAGCTGTTTTTT

J gene: TRBJ1-1
V gene: TRBV29-1
D gene: TRBD1
CDR3 protein: CSGDRDGTEAFF
CDR3 DNA: TGCAGCGGCGACAGGGACGGCACTGAAGCTTTCTTT

J gene: TRBJ1-1
V gene: TRBV1
D gene: .
CDR3 protein: CTSSQDQVAQGTEAFF
CDR3 DNA: .

J gene: TRBJ2-2
V gene: TRBV7-2
D gene: TRBD2
CDR3 protein: CASSLEGAGGYTGELFF
CDR3 DNA: TGTGCCAGCAGCTTAGAGGGAGCGGGGGGGTACACCGGGGAGCTGTTTTTT

J gene: TRBJ1-6
V gene: TRBV19
D gene: .
CDR3 protein: CASSPAVVEDNSPLHF
CDR3 DNA: TGTGCCAGTAGTCCCGCAGTTGTCGAGGATAATTCACCCCTCCACTTT

J gene: TRBJ1-5
V gene: TRBV7-9
D gene: .
CDR3 protein: CASSLGAGGNQPQHF
CDR3 DNA: TGTGCCAGCAGCTTAGGGGCAGGGGGCAATCAGCCCCAGCATTTT

J gene: TRBJ1-1
V gene: TRBV6-1
D gene: TRBD1
CDR3 protein: CATLPTGGGSTEAFF
CDR3 DNA: TGTGCCACACTCCCGACAGGGGGCGGCTCTACTGAAGCTTTCTTT

J gene: TRBJ1-1
V gene: TRBV19
D gene: TRBD1
CDR3 protein: CASLDPGGQGAGNTEAFF
CDR3 DNA: TGTGCCAGCCTCGACCCTGGAGGACAGGGGGCAGGGAACACTGAAGCTTTCTTT

J gene: TRBJ2-7
V gene: TRBV2
D gene: TRBD1
CDR3 protein: CASRGDRGPYEQYF
CDR3 DNA: TGTGCCAGCAGAGGAGACAGGGGGCCTTACGAGCAGTACTTC